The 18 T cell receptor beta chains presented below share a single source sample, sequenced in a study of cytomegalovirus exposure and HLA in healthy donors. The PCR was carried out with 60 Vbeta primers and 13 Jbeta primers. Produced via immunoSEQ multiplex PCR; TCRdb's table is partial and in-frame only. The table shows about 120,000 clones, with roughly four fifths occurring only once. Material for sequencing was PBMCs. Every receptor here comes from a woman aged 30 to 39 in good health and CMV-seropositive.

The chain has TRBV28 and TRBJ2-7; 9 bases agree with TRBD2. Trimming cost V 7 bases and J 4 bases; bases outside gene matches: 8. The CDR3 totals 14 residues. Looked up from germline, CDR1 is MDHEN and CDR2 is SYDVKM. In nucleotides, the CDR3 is TGTGCCAGCAATCCTAGCGGGACTTTTTACGAGCAGTACTTC. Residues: CASNPSGTFYEQYF.

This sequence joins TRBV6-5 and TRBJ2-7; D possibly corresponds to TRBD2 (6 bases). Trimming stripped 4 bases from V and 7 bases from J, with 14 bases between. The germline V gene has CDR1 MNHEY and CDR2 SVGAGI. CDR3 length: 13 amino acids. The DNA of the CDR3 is TGTGCCAGCAGTTCGGGGGTCCGGGGGGAGCAGTACTTC. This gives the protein CASSSGVRGEQYF.

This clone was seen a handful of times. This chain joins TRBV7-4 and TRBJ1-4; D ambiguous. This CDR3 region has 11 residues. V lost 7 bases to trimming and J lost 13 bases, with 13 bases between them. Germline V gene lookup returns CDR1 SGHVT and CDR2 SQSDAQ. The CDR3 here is CASTQGLGLFF. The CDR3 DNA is TGTGCCAGCACCCAAGGACTGGGACTGTTTTTT.

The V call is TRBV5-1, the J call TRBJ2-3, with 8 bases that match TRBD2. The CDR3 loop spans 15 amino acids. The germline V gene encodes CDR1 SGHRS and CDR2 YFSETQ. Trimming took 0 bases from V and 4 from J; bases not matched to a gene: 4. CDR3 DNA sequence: TGCGCCAGCAGCTTGGCGGGGGGGGTTCCAGATACGCAGTATTTT. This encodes CASSLAGGVPDTQYF.

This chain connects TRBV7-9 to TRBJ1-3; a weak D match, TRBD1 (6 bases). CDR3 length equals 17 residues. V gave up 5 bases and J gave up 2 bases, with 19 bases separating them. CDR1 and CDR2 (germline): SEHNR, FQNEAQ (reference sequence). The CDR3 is CASSPGQPFGTGNTIYF. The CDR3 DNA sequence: TGTGCCAGCAGCCCTGGACAGCCCTTCGGAACTGGAAACACCATATATTTT.

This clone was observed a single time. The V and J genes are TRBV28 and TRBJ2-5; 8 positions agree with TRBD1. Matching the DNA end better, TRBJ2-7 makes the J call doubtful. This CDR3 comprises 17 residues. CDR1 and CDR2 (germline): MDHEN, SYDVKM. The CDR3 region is CASSFSIPGTGSYEQYF. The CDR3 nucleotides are TGTGCCAGCAGTTTCTCGATCCCGGGGACAGGCTCCTACGAGCAGTACTTC.

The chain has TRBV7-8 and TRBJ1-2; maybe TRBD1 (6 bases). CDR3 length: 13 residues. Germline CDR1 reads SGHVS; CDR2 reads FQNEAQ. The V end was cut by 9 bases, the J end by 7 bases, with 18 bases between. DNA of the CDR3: TGTGCCAGTGTCTCCGACAGGCCAGGTGGCTACACCTTC. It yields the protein CASVSDRPGGYTF.

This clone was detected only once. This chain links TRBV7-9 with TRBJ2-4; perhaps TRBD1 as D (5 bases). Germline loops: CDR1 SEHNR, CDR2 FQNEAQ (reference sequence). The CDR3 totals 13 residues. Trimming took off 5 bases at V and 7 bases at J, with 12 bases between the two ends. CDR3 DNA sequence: TGTGCCAGCAGCACATGGGGCGATAACATTCAGTACTTC. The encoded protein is CASSTWGDNIQYF. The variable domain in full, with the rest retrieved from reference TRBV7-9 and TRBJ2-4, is DTGVSQNPRHKITKRGQNVTFRCDPISEHNRLYWYRQTLGQGPEFLTYFQNEAQLEKSRLLSDRFSAERPKGSFSTLEIQRTEQGDSAMYLCASSTWGDNIQYFGAGTRLSVL.

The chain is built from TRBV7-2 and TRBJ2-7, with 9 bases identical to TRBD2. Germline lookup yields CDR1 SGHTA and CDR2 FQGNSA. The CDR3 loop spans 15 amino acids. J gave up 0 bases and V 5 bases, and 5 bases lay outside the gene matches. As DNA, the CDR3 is TGTGCCAGCAGCCTGGGACTAGCTTACTCCTACGAGCAGTACTTC. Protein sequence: CASSLGLAYSYEQYF. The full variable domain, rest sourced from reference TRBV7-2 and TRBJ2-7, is GAGVSQSPSNKVTEKGKDVELRCDPISGHTALYWYRQSLGQGLEFLIYFQGNSAPDKSGLPSDRFSAERTGGSVSTLTIQRTQQEDSAVYLCASSLGLAYSYEQYFGPGTRLTVT.

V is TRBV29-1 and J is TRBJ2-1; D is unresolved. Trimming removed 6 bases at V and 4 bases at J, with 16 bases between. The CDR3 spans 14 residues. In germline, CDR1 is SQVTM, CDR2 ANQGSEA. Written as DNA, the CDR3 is TGCAGCGTATCCGGGTTCCTCGGATACAATGAGCAGTTCTTC. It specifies CSVSGFLGYNEQFF.

The CDR3 region is CASTIPGQVNTEAFF. The CDR3 region has the DNA TGTGCCAGCACCATCCCGGGACAGGTGAACACTGAAGCTTTCTTT. This sequence joins TRBV27 and TRBJ1-1; 8 bases are shared with TRBD1. V was clipped by 7 bases and J by 0 bases; unmatched bases: 7. Germline CDR1 MNHEY, CDR2 SMNVEV (reference sequence). The CDR3 runs 15 residues.

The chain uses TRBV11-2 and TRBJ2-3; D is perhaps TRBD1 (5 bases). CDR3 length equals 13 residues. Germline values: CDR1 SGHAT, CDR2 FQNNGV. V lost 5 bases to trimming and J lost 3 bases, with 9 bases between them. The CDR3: CASSLAGTDTQYF. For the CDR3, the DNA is TGTGCCAGCAGCCTCGCAGGGACAGATACGCAGTATTTT.

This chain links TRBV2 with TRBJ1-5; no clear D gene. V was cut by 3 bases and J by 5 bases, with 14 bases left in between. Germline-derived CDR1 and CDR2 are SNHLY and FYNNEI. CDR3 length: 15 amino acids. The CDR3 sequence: CASSEIGVYDQPQHF. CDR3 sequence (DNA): TGTGCCAGCAGTGAGATCGGAGTATACGATCAGCCCCAGCATTTT.

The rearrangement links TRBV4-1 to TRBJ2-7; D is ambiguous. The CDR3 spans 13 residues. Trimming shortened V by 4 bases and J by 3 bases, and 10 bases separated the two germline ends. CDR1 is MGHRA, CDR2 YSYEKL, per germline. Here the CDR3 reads CASSPGTNYEQYF. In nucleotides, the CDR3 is TGCGCCAGCAGCCCCGGTACGAACTACGAGCAGTACTTC.

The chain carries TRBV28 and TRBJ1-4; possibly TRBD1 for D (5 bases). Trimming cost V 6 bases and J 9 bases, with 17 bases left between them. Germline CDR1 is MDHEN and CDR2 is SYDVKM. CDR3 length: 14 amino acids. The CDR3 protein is CASRPPGGGKKLFF. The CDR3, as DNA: TGTGCCAGCAGACCCCCGGGGGGGGGAAAAAAACTGTTTTTT.

CDR3 DNA sequence: TGTGCCAGCAGTGGTAGTTCCGATACGCAGTATTTT. Its translation is CASSGSSDTQYF. The rearrangement uses TRBV6-1 and TRBJ2-3; unclear D gene. Germline V lookup: CDR1 MNHNS, CDR2 SASEGT. V lost 4 bases and J 6 bases, leaving 8 bases between the germline ends. The CDR3 has 12 amino acids.

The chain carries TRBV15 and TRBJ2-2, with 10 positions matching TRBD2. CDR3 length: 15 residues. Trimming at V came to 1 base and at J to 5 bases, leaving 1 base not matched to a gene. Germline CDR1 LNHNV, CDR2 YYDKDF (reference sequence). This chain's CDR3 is CATSRVSGGTGELFF. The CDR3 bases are TGTGCCACCAGCAGAGTTAGCGGGGGGACCGGGGAGCTGTTTTTT.

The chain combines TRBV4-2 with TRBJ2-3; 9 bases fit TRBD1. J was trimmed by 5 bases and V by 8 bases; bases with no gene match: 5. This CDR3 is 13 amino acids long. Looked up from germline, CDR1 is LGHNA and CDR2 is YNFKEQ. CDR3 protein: CASRQGGEDTQYF. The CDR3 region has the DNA TGTGCCAGCCGACAGGGGGGTGAAGATACGCAGTATTTT.